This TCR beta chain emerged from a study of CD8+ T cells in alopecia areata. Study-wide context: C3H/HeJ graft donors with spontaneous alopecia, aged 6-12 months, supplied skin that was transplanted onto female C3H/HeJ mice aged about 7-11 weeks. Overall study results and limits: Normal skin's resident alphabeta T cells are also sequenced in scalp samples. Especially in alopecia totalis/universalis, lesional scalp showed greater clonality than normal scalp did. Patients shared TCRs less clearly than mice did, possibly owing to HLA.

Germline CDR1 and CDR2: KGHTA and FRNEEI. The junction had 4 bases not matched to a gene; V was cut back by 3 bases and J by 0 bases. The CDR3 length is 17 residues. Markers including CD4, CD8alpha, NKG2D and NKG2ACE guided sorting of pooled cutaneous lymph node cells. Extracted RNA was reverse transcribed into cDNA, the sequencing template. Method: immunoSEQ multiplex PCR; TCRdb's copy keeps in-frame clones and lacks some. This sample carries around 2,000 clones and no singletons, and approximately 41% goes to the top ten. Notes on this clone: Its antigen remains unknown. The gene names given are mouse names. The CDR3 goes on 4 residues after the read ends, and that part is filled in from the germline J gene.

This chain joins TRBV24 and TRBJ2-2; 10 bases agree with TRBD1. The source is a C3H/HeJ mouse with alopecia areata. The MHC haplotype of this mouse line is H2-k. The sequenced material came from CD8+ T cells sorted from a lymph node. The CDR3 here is CASSLSGTGANTGQLYF. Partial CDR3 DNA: TGTGCCAGCAGTCTTTCCGGGACAGGGGCAAACACCGGG.